Following are 8 T cell receptor beta chains from one sample sequenced in a study of T cell responses to AZD1222 COVID-19 vaccine. Method: immunoSEQ multiplex PCR; TCRdb's copy keeps in-frame clones and lacks some. Of 130,000 to 150,000 clones listed, about nine tenths are singletons. This specimen consisted of peripheral blood, obtained 28 days after the second AZD1222 dose. The receptors shown here come from an adult who received the AZD1222 COVID-19 vaccine.

V is TRBV5-1 and J is TRBJ2-2; D unclear. V lost 3 bases, J lost 0 bases, and 12 bases lay in between. Germline lookup yields CDR1 SGHRS and CDR2 YFSETQ. This CDR3 contains 16 residues. CDR3: CASSSPERANTGELFF. DNA of the CDR3: TGCGCCAGCAGCTCCCCCGAAAGGGCGAACACCGGGGAGCTGTTTTTT.

The chain links TRBV5-1 to TRBJ2-3; possibly TRBD2 for D (6 bases). CDR1 is SGHRS, CDR2 YFSETQ, per germline. V gave up 0 bases and J gave up 5 bases, with 13 bases separating them. The CDR3 extends over 15 amino acids. CDR3 DNA: TGCGCCAGCAGCTTGGCGGGACTGGGGGGAGATACGCAGTATTTT. Residues: CASSLAGLGGDTQYF.

The V and J genes are TRBV28 and TRBJ2-7, with no clear D. The CDR3 consists of 13 residues. From germline, CDR1 is MDHEN and CDR2 SYDVKM. Trimming took off 6 bases at V and 5 bases at J, with 14 bases between the two ends. Here the CDR3 DNA reads TGTGCCAGCAGAGCGTTGGGGTTCCACGAGCAGTACTTC. Its protein is CASRALGFHEQYF. Full variable domain (remainder filled in from reference TRBV28 and TRBJ2-7): DVKVTQSSRYLVKRTGEKVFLECVQDMDHENMFWYRQDPGLGLRLIYFSYDVKMKEKGDIPEGYSVSREKKERFSLILESASTNQTSMYLCASRALGFHEQYFGPGTRLTVT.

About this clone itself: The same CDR3 can be traced to other DNA sequences in this sample. The chain uses TRBV27 and TRBJ2-1, with 7 bases lining up with TRBD1. The CDR3 loop spans 13 amino acids. V lost 3 bases and J lost 7; bases outside the gene matches: 3. Germline assignment: CDR1 MNHEY and CDR2 SMNVEV (reference sequence). As DNA, the CDR3 is TGTGCCAGCAGTTTGACAGGGCGGAATGAGCAGTTCTTC. Translating gives CASSLTGRNEQFF.

The chain recombines TRBV7-3 with TRBJ2-6, with 11 bases lining up with TRBD2. Germline lookup yields CDR1 SGHTA and CDR2 FQGTGA. The CDR3 runs to 18 residues. After removal of 1 base from V and 4 bases from J, the junction contained 6 bases not matched to a gene. The CDR3 coding sequence is TGTGCCAGCAGCTTAAGCCTAGCGGGAGGCTTCGGGGCCAACGTCCTGACTTTC. This translates into CASSLSLAGGFGANVLTF.

The V gene is TRBV30, the J gene TRBJ1-3; D might be TRBD1 (5 bases). CDR3 size: 14 residues. V gave up 2 bases and J gave up 0 bases, with 8 bases separating them. From germline, CDR1 is GTSNPN and CDR2 SVGIG (reference sequence). The CDR3 loop reads CAWSQGRSGNTIYF. The CDR3, as DNA: TGTGCCTGGAGTCAGGGACGCTCTGGAAACACCATATATTTT. Together with reference TRBV30 and TRBJ1-3, the CDR3 gives the full variable domain: SQTIHQWPATLVQPVGSPLSLECTVEGTSNPNLYWYRQAAGRGLQLLFYSVGIGQISSEVPQNLSASRPQDRQFILSSKKLLLSDSGFYLCAWSQGRSGNTIYFGEGSWLTVV.

This chain links TRBV4-1 with TRBJ1-6; D call uncertain. Per germline, CDR1 MGHRA and CDR2 YSYEKL. The CDR3 is 16 amino acids. The V gene lost 1 base and the J gene lost 9 bases, with 16 bases spanning the gap. CDR3 sequence (DNA): TGCGCCAGCAGCCAAGGATGGGGATTGGAGAGTTCACCCCTCCACTTT. Its protein is CASSQGWGLESSPLHF.

The CDR3 DNA follows: TGTGCCAGCTCAAAGGCACAGATCCCCTACAATGAGCAGTTCTTC. Translated, it gives CASSKAQIPYNEQFF. The chain couples TRBV18 to TRBJ2-1; D not certain. Germline CDR1 is KGHSH and CDR2 is LQKENI. V was cut by 5 bases and J by 2 bases, with 13 bases left in between. The CDR3 sequence is 15 residues long.